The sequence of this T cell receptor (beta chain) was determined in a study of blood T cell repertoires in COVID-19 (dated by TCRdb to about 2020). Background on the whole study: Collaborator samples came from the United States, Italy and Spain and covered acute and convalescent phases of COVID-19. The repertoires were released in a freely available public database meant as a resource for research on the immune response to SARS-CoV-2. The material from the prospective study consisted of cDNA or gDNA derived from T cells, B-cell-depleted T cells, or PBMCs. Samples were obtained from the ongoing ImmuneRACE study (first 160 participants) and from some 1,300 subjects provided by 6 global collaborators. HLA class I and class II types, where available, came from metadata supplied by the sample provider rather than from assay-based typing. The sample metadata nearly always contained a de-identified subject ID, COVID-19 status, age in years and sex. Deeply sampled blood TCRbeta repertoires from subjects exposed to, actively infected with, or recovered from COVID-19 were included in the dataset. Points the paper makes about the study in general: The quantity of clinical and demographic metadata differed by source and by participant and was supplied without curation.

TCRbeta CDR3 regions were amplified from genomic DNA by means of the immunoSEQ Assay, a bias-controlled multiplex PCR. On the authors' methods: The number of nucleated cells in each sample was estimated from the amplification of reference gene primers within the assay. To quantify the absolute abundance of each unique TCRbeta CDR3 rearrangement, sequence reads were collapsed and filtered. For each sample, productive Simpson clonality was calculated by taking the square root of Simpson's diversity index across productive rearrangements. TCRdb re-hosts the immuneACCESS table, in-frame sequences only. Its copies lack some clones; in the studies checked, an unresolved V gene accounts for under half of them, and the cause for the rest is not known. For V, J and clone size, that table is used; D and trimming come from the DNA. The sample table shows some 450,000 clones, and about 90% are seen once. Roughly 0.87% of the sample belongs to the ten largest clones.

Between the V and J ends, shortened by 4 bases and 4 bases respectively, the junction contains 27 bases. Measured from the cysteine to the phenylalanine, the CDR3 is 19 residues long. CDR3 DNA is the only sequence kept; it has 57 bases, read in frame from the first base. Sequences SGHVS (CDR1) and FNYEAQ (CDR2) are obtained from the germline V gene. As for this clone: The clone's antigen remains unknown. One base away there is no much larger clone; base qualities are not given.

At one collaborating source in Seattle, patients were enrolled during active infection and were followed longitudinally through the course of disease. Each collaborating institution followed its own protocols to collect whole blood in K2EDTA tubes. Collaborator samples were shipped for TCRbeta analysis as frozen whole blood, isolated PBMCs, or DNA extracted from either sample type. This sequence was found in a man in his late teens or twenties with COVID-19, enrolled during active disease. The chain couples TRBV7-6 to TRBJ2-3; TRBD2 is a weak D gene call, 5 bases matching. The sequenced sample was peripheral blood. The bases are TGTGCCAGCAGCTCACCAGAGGCTGGCAATTCACCCGGGGCAGATACGCAGTATTTT. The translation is CASSSPEAGNSPGADTQYF.